This is a list of T cell receptor beta chains from one sample in a study of chemoradiotherapy in HPV16-positive cancers. TCRdb keeps only in-frame clones here, not all; method: immunoSEQ multiplex PCR. This sample yields about 66,000 clones, of which more than 70% are seen a single time; 4% to 5% belongs to the top ten. Here the sequenced sample was blood, taken from a patient who underwent chemoradiotherapy. The receptors were sampled from a human donor with HPV-associated anogenital cancer. CDR3s include the opening cysteine and the closing phenylalanine or tryptophan. A D gene is named only where the DNA matches it firmly. Some rows have no size entry. The others give once, few or many, or a class for an expanded clone.

.	TRBV5-6	TRBJ2-3	.	CASSAGGLDTQYF	TGTGCCAGCAGCGCCGGGGGTTTAGATACGCAGTATTTT
.	TRBV27	TRBJ2-1	.	CASGPGTNINEQFF	TGTGCCAGCGGCCCCGGGACAAATATCAATGAGCAGTTCTTC
.	TRBV6-1	TRBJ1-2	.	CASSEEGGLGYTF	TGTGCCAGCAGTGAAGAGGGCGGCCTCGGCTACACCTTC
.	TRBV5-6	TRBJ2-1	TRBD2	CASSPVGLASNNEQFF	TGTGCCAGCAGCCCGGTCGGACTAGCGAGCAACAATGAGCAGTTCTTC
.	TRBV19	TRBJ1-1	.	CASRIQGPYMNTEAFF	TGTGCCAGTAGAATACAGGGACCGTACATGAACACTGAAGCTTTCTTT
once	TRBV30	TRBJ2-3	.	CAWGRASTDTQYF	TGTGCCTGGGGCCGCGCTAGCACAGATACGCAGTATTTT
.	TRBV10-2	TRBJ1-1	.	CASSDVGARDLAFF	TGCGCCAGCAGCGATGTAGGGGCCCGTGATTTAGCTTTCTTT
.	TRBV5-4	TRBJ1-2	.	CASSLAGGYGYTF	TGTGCCAGCAGCTTAGCGGGGGGCTATGGCTACACCTTC
few	TRBV27	TRBJ1-2	.	CASSLVFGSYGYTF	TGTGCCAGCAGTTTAGTCTTCGGCAGCTATGGCTACACCTTC
few	TRBV28	TRBJ1-5	TRBD1	CASSSPGQGRSGNQPQHF	TGTGCCAGCAGTTCCCCCGGACAGGGCAGGAGTGGCAATCAGCCCCAGCATTTT
.	TRBV6-1	TRBJ1-1	.	CASSGRGDTEAFF	TGTGCCAGCAGTGGGAGGGGGGACACTGAAGCTTTCTTT
.	TRBV27	TRBJ2-7	TRBD1	CASSEYRDRASYEQYF	TGTGCCAGCAGTGAGTACCGGGACAGGGCCTCCTACGAGCAGTACTTC
.	TRBV5-1	TRBJ2-2	.	CASSSMTDTGELFF	TGCGCCAGCAGCTCCATGACAGACACCGGGGAGCTGTTTTTT
.	TRBV19	TRBJ1-2	.	CASSPFQASFNYGYTF	TGTGCCAGTAGTCCGTTTCAGGCATCTTTTAACTATGGCTACACCTTC
once	TRBV28	TRBJ2-7	.	CASTIQGREQYF	TGTGCCAGCACCATCCAGGGGCGCGAGCAGTACTTC
.	TRBV7-3	TRBJ2-4	TRBD2	CASSLTSGGNIQYF	TGTGCCAGCAGCTTAACTAGCGGGGGGAACATTCAGTACTTC
.	TRBV30	TRBJ1-1	.	CAWSVRPGAEAFF	TGTGCCTGGAGTGTACGTCCCGGGGCCGAAGCTTTCTTT
.	TRBV5-1	TRBJ2-5	TRBD1	CASSDGTGQETQYF	TGCGCCAGCAGCGACGGGACAGGGCAAGAGACCCAGTACTTC
.	TRBV6-5	TRBJ1-2	TRBD1	CASMGQGADGYTF	TGTGCCAGCATGGGGCAGGGGGCGGATGGCTACACCTTC
.	TRBV2	TRBJ1-1	.	CASTRDTPGSEAFF	TGTGCCAGCACCCGGGACACCCCCGGGAGTGAAGCTTTCTTT
.	TRBV29-1	TRBJ2-5	.	CSVEMSRRRETQYF	TGCAGCGTTGAGATGTCCCGGAGGAGGGAGACCCAGTACTTC
.	TRBV2	TRBJ2-2	TRBD1	CASRRTGSTGELFF	TGTGCCAGCAGAAGGACAGGATCCACCGGGGAGCTGTTTTTT
.	TRBV10-3	TRBJ1-1	TRBD1	CAIRRTGGNTEAFF	TGTGCCATCAGAAGGACAGGGGGGAACACTGAAGCTTTCTTT
once	TRBV7-8	TRBJ1-1	TRBD1	CASSLQGGNTEAFF	TGTGCCAGCAGCCTCCAGGGGGGGAACACTGAAGCTTTCTTT
.	TRBV19	TRBJ1-1	TRBD1	CASSILPGQGNTEAFF	TGTGCCAGTAGTATCCTACCGGGACAGGGGAACACTGAAGCTTTCTTT
.	TRBV10-3	TRBJ2-5	.	CAISESNRKETQYF	TGTGCCATCAGTGAGTCGAACAGAAAGGAGACCCAGTACTTC
.	TRBV7-2	TRBJ1-1	.	CASSLAPQSNTEAFF	TGTGCCAGCAGCTTAGCGCCACAGTCTAACACTGAAGCTTTCTTT